Presented here are 30 T cell receptor beta chains from one specimen sequenced in a study of shared T cell receptors in the human thymus. Profiling relied on immunoSEQ multiplex PCR, and the TCRdb table lists in-frame clones only, not all of them. The sample yields approximately 400,000 clones, around 93% seen once. The sample comprised thymocytes. These receptors were collected from a human donor.

The rearrangement uses TRBV4-1 and TRBJ2-2, with D uncertain. Germline lookup yields CDR1 MGHRA and CDR2 YSYEKL. Trimming stripped 0 bases from V and 7 bases from J, with 15 bases between. The CDR3 contains 16 residues. The CDR3 loop is CASSQDVWDPHGELFF. The CDR3 nucleotides read TGCGCCAGCAGCCAAGACGTGTGGGATCCCCACGGGGAGCTGTTTTTT.

This clone has a single count. V usage is TRBV5-4 and J usage is TRBJ1-1; 7 bases fit TRBD1. The junction had 13 bases not matched to a gene; V was cut back by 4 bases and J by 4 bases. The CDR3 has 16 amino acids. Germline lookup yields CDR1 SGHNT and CDR2 YYREEE (reference sequence). DNA of the CDR3: TGTGCCAGCAGCCCGAAAGCTAAGGGGGCCACCACTGAAGCTTTCTTT. Translated, it gives CASSPKAKGATTEAFF.

V and J are TRBV18 and TRBJ2-1; no clear D. Trimming removed 2 bases from V and 2 bases from J, with 13 bases in between. CDR1 KGHSH and CDR2 LQKENI come from the germline V gene. The CDR3 consists of 16 residues. The CDR3 coding sequence is TGTGCCAGCTCACCAACTTCTAGGGCTGCCTACAATGAGCAGTTCTTC. Translating gives CASSPTSRAAYNEQFF.

The J gene is TRBJ2-7, the V gene TRBV9; 7 positions agree with TRBD1. The CDR3 sequence is 14 residues long. The germline V gene encodes CDR1 SGDLS and CDR2 YYNGEE. J was trimmed by 3 bases and V by 0 bases; bases with no gene match: 3. For the CDR3, the DNA is TGTGCCAGCAGCGTAGTAGGGGACAGCTACGAGCAGTACTTC. Amino acid sequence: CASSVVGDSYEQYF.

The V gene is TRBV15, the J gene TRBJ2-1; TRBD1 might be the D (5 bases). Germline V gene sequence: CDR1 LNHNV, CDR2 YYDKDF (reference sequence). V lost 0 bases and J 6 bases, leaving 12 bases between the germline ends. CDR3 length equals 15 residues. The CDR3 sequence is CATSRDTTAPNEQFF. The CDR3 coding sequence is TGTGCCACCAGCAGAGATACGACAGCTCCCAATGAGCAGTTCTTC.

The rearrangement links TRBV15 to TRBJ2-7, with a tentative D call TRBD2 (6 bases). V was cut by 8 bases and J by 5 bases, with 19 bases left in between. The germline V gene encodes CDR1 LNHNV and CDR2 YYDKDF (reference sequence). This CDR3 is built from 14 residues. CDR3 in amino acids: CATHGFGSWDEQYF. CDR3 DNA: TGTGCCACCCATGGTTTCGGGAGCTGGGACGAGCAGTACTTC.

The chain uses TRBV19 and TRBJ1-5, with D possibly matching TRBD1 (5 bases). Germline values: CDR1 LNHDA, CDR2 SQIVND (reference sequence). With 3 bases removed from V and 7 bases from J, the gap between germline ends came to 13 bases. The CDR3 spans 14 residues. The CDR3 is CASSIETVGQPQHF. Here the CDR3 DNA reads TGTGCCAGTAGTATCGAGACAGTAGGGCAGCCCCAGCATTTT.

The gene calls are TRBV5-6 and TRBJ2-7, with D possibly called TRBD1 or TRBD2 (5 bases each). The V gene lost 2 bases and the J gene lost 1 base, with 13 bases spanning the gap. The germline V gene has CDR1 SGHDT and CDR2 YYEEEE. This CDR3 has 15 residues. CDR3 sequence (DNA): TGTGCCAGCAGCTTACTCCGGGACCGGTCCTACGAGCAGTACTTC. This encodes CASSLLRDRSYEQYF.

The chain joins TRBV15 to TRBJ2-1; D not certain. Per the germline V gene, CDR1 is LNHNV and CDR2 is YYDKDF (reference sequence). The ends were cut back, 8 bases at V and 7 bases at J, with 21 bases in the middle. The CDR3 sequence is 15 residues long. The CDR3 nucleotides are TGTGCCACCGGGGTGGAGCGTCTGGCAATGAATGAGCAGTTCTTC. Translation gives CATGVERLAMNEQFF.

This clone appeared a few times. The CDR3 reads CASSFGKNTEAFF. In nucleotides, the CDR3 is TGTGCCAGCAGCTTCGGCAAGAACACTGAAGCTTTCTTT. This chain uses TRBV7-9 with TRBJ1-1; the D is unclear. CDR3 length: 13 amino acids. Trimming pared 3 bases from V and 1 base from J, leaving 6 bases between. Germline loops: CDR1 SEHNR, CDR2 FQNEAQ (reference sequence).

This chain connects TRBV28 to TRBJ2-7; D perhaps matches TRBD1 (6 bases). The CDR3 runs to 12 residues. Germline CDR1 and CDR2: MDHEN and SYDVKM. In DNA, the CDR3 is TGTGCGGTGGGGGCGCTCTCCTACGAGCAGTACTTC. It is translated as CAVGALSYEQYF.

This chain links TRBV11-2 with TRBJ2-1, with 14 bases fitting TRBD2. CDR1 SGHAT and CDR2 FQNNGV come from the germline V gene. This CDR3 has 16 amino acids. J was trimmed by 7 bases and V by 4 bases; bases with no gene match: 6. The CDR3 protein is CASSSGTSGSWNEQFF. The CDR3 bases are TGTGCCAGCAGCTCGGGGACTAGCGGGAGTTGGAATGAGCAGTTCTTC.

The CDR3 DNA follows: TGTGCCAGCAGACCAAACAGGGGGCGCCAGCCCCAGCATTTT. This gives the protein CASRPNRGRQPQHF. The gene calls are TRBV6-1 and TRBJ1-5; 9 bases are a match to TRBD1. Germline V gene lookup returns CDR1 MNHNS and CDR2 SASEGT. CDR3 length: 14 amino acids. The V and J ends lost 6 bases and 7 bases, in that order; junction bases with no gene match: 7.

CDR3 DNA: TGTGCCAGCAGTCAAACGACACGTCAAGCTTTCTTT. Translated, it gives CASSQTTRQAFF. V usage is TRBV6-6 and J usage is TRBJ1-1; no definite D call. The CDR3 is 12 amino acids. Trimming stripped 5 bases from V and 9 bases from J, with 13 bases between. CDR1 is MNHNY and CDR2 is SVGAGI in the germline V gene (reference sequence).

V is TRBV29-1 and J is TRBJ2-7; 11 bases are a match to TRBD2. V lost 6 bases, J lost 5 bases, and 12 bases stayed unmatched. The length of the CDR3 is 15 residues. The germline V gene encodes CDR1 SQVTM and CDR2 ANQGSEA. CDR3 region: CSVVLTSGRANEQYF. The CDR3 nucleotides read TGCAGCGTCGTCCTTACTAGCGGGAGAGCAAACGAGCAGTACTTC.

The genes are TRBV10-3 and TRBJ2-7, with D maybe TRBD1 (6 bases). This CDR3 has 13 amino acids. The V and J ends lost 6 bases and 5 bases respectively, with 14 bases between them. CDR1 is ENHRY, CDR2 SYGVKD, per germline. The CDR3 sequence: CAIRPGQMDEQYF. The CDR3 DNA reads as TGTGCCATCAGGCCGGGACAAATGGACGAGCAGTACTTC.

This chain connects TRBV27 to TRBJ2-1; D may be TRBD1 (6 bases). The CDR3 contains 16 residues. The germline V gene encodes CDR1 MNHEY and CDR2 SMNVEV (reference sequence). V lost 2 bases and J 4 bases, leaving 15 bases between the germline ends. CDR3 DNA sequence: TGTGCCAGCAGTTTAAAGGGTAGGGGGTCATACAATGAGCAGTTCTTC. As protein: CASSLKGRGSYNEQFF.

The V and J genes are TRBV27 and TRBJ2-7, with D tentatively TRBD2 (5 bases). CDR1 and CDR2 (germline): MNHEY, SMNVEV (reference sequence). The CDR3 spans 18 residues. V shed 6 bases and J shed 3 bases, with 27 bases lying between them. CDR3 in amino acids: CASSRIFSLSGGVYEQYF. CDR3 bases: TGTGCCAGCAGCAGGATATTTAGTTTGAGCGGAGGCGTCTACGAGCAGTACTTC.

The genes are TRBV7-8 and TRBJ2-7; D uncertain. Trimming took off 4 bases at V and 2 bases at J, with 15 bases between the two ends. Germline CDR1 reads SGHVS; CDR2 reads FQNEAQ. This CDR3 is built from 15 residues. The CDR3 sequence is CASSSPDRGAYEQYF. The DNA for the CDR3 is TGTGCCAGCAGCTCCCCGGATCGCGGAGCCTACGAGCAGTACTTC.

The V and J genes are TRBV6-1 and TRBJ2-7; D is uncertain. Germline CDR1 and CDR2: MNHNS and SASEGT. Deletions cut 6 bases from V and 0 bases from J, with 9 bases between. The CDR3 loop spans 13 amino acids. DNA for the CDR3: TGTGCCAGCAGCAAGGTCGACTCCTACGAGCAGTACTTC. Amino acid sequence: CASSKVDSYEQYF.

J is TRBJ2-2 and V is TRBV28; 9 bases are shared with TRBD1. Germline V gene sequence: CDR1 MDHEN, CDR2 SYDVKM. The CDR3 has 16 amino acids. The V gene end was trimmed by 3 bases and the J gene end by 5 bases; junction bases not matched to a gene: 7. The CDR3 region has the DNA TGTGCCAGCAGTTTCCCTAGGGGACAGGGAACCGGGGAGCTGTTTTTT. Protein: CASSFPRGQGTGELFF.

The V gene is TRBV11-2, the J gene TRBJ2-1; D gene unclear. The V and J ends lost 0 bases and 1 base respectively, with 10 bases between them. Looked up from germline, CDR1 is SGHAT and CDR2 is FQNNGV. This CDR3 has 16 amino acids. The CDR3 sequence: CASSLDDARSYNEQFF. CDR3 bases: TGTGCCAGCAGCTTAGATGACGCCAGATCCTACAATGAGCAGTTCTTC. The complete variable domain, with remaining parts taken from reference TRBV11-2 and TRBJ2-1, reads EAGVAQSPRYKIIEKRQSVAFWCNPISGHATLYWYQQILGQGPKLLIQFQNNGVVDDSQLPKDRFSAERLKGVDSTLKIQPAKLEDSAVYLCASSLDDARSYNEQFFGPGTRLTVL.

The chain links TRBV19 to TRBJ2-1; 13 nucleotides agree with TRBD2. Germline CDR1 LNHDA, CDR2 SQIVND (reference sequence). V lost 3 bases and J lost 2; bases outside the gene matches: 7. CDR3 length: 18 amino acids. As DNA, the CDR3 is TGTGCCAGTAGTATCGTACAGGGGACTAGCGGGACCTACAATGAGCAGTTCTTC. This encodes CASSIVQGTSGTYNEQFF.

J is TRBJ2-7 and V is TRBV5-4; either TRBD1 or TRBD2 may supply D (5 bases each). The CDR3 is 16 residues long. Germline loops: CDR1 SGHNT, CDR2 YYREEE (reference sequence). The V gene lost 2 bases and the J gene lost 1 base, with 16 bases spanning the gap. The CDR3 DNA sequence: TGTGCCAGCAGCTTAAACTGGGGGATAGCATCCTACGAGCAGTACTTC. It encodes CASSLNWGIASYEQYF.

V is TRBV9 and J is TRBJ2-1; possible D gene TRBD1, 6 bases. Trimming pared 0 bases from V and 6 bases from J, leaving 13 bases between. The CDR3 totals 15 residues. The V gene's germline CDR1 is SGDLS and CDR2 YYNGEE. CDR3 residues: CASSVVGHPGNEQFF. CDR3 in DNA: TGTGCCAGCAGCGTAGTGGGACATCCGGGCAATGAGCAGTTCTTC.

The chain carries TRBV2 and TRBJ1-2; D is unresolved. CDR3 length equals 10 residues. The ends were cut back, 7 bases at V and 6 bases at J, with 6 bases in the middle. Germline lookup yields CDR1 SNHLY and CDR2 FYNNEI. This CDR3 is CASTGNGYTF. CDR3 sequence (DNA): TGTGCCAGCACGGGGAATGGCTACACCTTC.

The chain has TRBV7-6 and TRBJ2-3; 7 nucleotides match TRBD2. CDR1 and CDR2 from the germline V gene are SGHVS and FNYEAQ. The CDR3 has 17 amino acids. V shed 1 base, J shed 4 bases, and the junction held 11 bases outside the gene matches. DNA of the CDR3: TGTGCCAGCAGCTTAGGGTTGGGCGGGAGTATCTCAGATACGCAGTATTTT. Encoded protein: CASSLGLGGSISDTQYF.

The chain employs TRBV9 and TRBJ2-2; 13 positions match TRBD2. The V and J ends lost 3 bases and 6 bases, in that order; junction bases with no gene match: 8. CDR3 size: 17 residues. CDR1 and CDR2 (germline): SGDLS, YYNGEE. The CDR3 spells CASSAETSGRKSGELFF. The CDR3 DNA reads TGTGCCAGCAGCGCCGAGACTAGCGGGAGGAAATCCGGGGAGCTGTTTTTT.

J is TRBJ2-7 and V is TRBV27, with TRBD2 matching over 11 bases. Losses at the gene ends were 5 bases for V and 6 bases for J; bases not matched to a gene: 15. Germline loops: CDR1 MNHEY, CDR2 SMNVEV (reference sequence). The CDR3 runs 17 residues. The CDR3 here is CASSPSGLTSGKGEQYF. In nucleotides, the CDR3 is TGTGCCAGCAGTCCTTCCGGGCTGACTAGCGGGAAGGGCGAGCAGTACTTC.

V is TRBV6-5 and J is TRBJ1-2; tentative D call: TRBD1 (5 bases). Germline CDR1 and CDR2: MNHEY and SVGAGI. CDR3 length: 14 amino acids. Trimming stripped 0 bases from V and 7 bases from J, with 12 bases between. The CDR3 loop reads CASSYSERDGGYTF. The CDR3 nucleotides are TGTGCCAGCAGTTACTCGGAAAGGGACGGTGGCTACACCTTC.